The 28 T cell receptor beta chains below were found in one sample sequenced in a study of beta chain features in type 1 diabetes. The sequenced template was cDNA made from the entire isolated RNA. The table came from immunoSEQ multiplex PCR; TCRdb's copy has only in-frame clones and leaves some out. This table holds under 450,000 clones, 11% to 15% found once. What was sequenced was naive CD4+ T cells from blood. These receptors all stem from a man aged 25-40 years in good health.

The J gene is TRBJ2-1, the V gene TRBV30, with TRBD2 as a possible D gene (5 bases). CDR1 and CDR2 from the germline V gene are GTSNPN and SVGIG (reference sequence). Trimming removed 3 bases at V and 8 bases at J, with 14 bases between. The CDR3 is 13 residues long. The CDR3 region is CAWRQRTSDEQFF. The CDR3 DNA is TGTGCCTGGAGGCAGAGGACTTCTGATGAGCAGTTCTTC.

A few counts support this clone. The chain combines TRBV5-1 with TRBJ1-4; a weak D match, TRBD1 (5 bases). This CDR3 region has 14 residues. The V and J ends lost 5 bases and 4 bases respectively, with 12 bases between them. Germline V gene lookup returns CDR1 SGHRS and CDR2 YFSETQ. CDR3 nucleotides: TGCGCCAGCAGGCAAGGGGCCGTTAATGAAAAACTGTTTTTT. This codes for CASRQGAVNEKLFF.

The rearrangement joins TRBV29-1 to TRBJ2-3, with unresolved D. The CDR3 has 13 residues. The ends were cut back, 6 bases at V and 0 bases at J, with 10 bases in the middle. Germline V gives CDR1 SQVTM, CDR2 ANQGSEA. CDR3 protein: CSVTPGSTDTQYF. The CDR3 DNA reads as TGCAGCGTAACCCCCGGGAGCACAGATACGCAGTATTTT.

The chain uses TRBV5-6 and TRBJ2-1, with a tentative D call TRBD2 (6 bases). Between the trimmed V and J ends, which lost 1 base and 2 bases, there was a span of 19 bases. The CDR3 extends over 18 amino acids. In germline, CDR1 is SGHDT, CDR2 YYEEEE. For the CDR3, the DNA is TGTGCCAGCAGCTTGTCGACGACACGGGGGATCGCCTACAATGAGCAGTTCTTC. Translating gives CASSLSTTRGIAYNEQFF.

This clone was counted only a few times. The V call is TRBV19, the J call TRBJ1-5; 7 bases agree with TRBD1. There are 14 residues in the CDR3. CDR1 is LNHDA, CDR2 SQIVND, per germline (reference sequence). Losses at the gene ends were 5 bases for V and 6 bases for J; bases not matched to a gene: 7. For the CDR3, the DNA is TGTGCCAGTAGTTTGACAGGGTTGACTCAGCCCCAGCATTTT. It translates to CASSLTGLTQPQHF.

This clone turned up a few times. V gene TRBV7-2 combines with J gene TRBJ2-7; D is undetermined. This CDR3 has 12 residues. Per germline, CDR1 SGHTA and CDR2 FQGNSA. Trimming took 2 bases from V and 3 from J, leaving 5 bases between them. The CDR3 is CASSLNGYEQYF. For the CDR3, the DNA is TGTGCCAGCAGCTTAAACGGCTACGAGCAGTACTTC.

The V and J genes are TRBV6-5 and TRBJ1-1; 7 nucleotides line up with TRBD1. The CDR3 covers 15 residues. J was trimmed by 0 bases and V by 0 bases; bases with no gene match: 1. Germline assignment: CDR1 MNHEY and CDR2 SVGAGI. The CDR3 protein is CASSYSTGMNTEAFF. In DNA, the CDR3 is TGTGCCAGCAGTTACTCGACAGGGATGAACACTGAAGCTTTCTTT.

This clone was counted only a few times. The chain has TRBV6-1 and TRBJ2-7; D remains unclear. In germline, CDR1 is MNHNS, CDR2 SASEGT. V was pared by 5 bases and J by 4 bases, with 12 bases between. The CDR3 length is 13 residues. The CDR3 DNA sequence: TGTGCCAGCAGTACAGAGCCCCTATACGAGCAGTACTTC. Encoded protein: CASSTEPLYEQYF.

This clone has just a few counts. V and J are TRBV30 and TRBJ1-5, with D perhaps TRBD1 (5 bases). V lost 1 base and J 5 bases, leaving 12 bases between the germline ends. This CDR3 is 14 amino acids long. CDR1 is GTSNPN and CDR2 is SVGIG in the germline V gene (reference sequence). The CDR3 DNA reads as TGTGCCTGGAGTGATGATGGGGCCCATCAGCCCCAGCATTTT. Protein sequence: CAWSDDGAHQPQHF.

V gene TRBV29-1 combines with J gene TRBJ2-5, with D uncertain. Germline V lookup: CDR1 SQVTM, CDR2 ANQGSEA. This CDR3 is 14 amino acids long. V was clipped by 4 bases and J by 2 bases, with 14 bases between them. The CDR3 here is CSVVGGTVQETQYF. CDR3 coding DNA: TGCAGCGTTGTTGGTGGAACAGTGCAAGAGACCCAGTACTTC.

This clone was detected a few times. The chain couples TRBV7-2 to TRBJ2-7; perhaps TRBD1 as D (6 bases). The CDR3 is made up of 15 amino acids. From germline, CDR1 is SGHTA and CDR2 FQGNSA. Trimming stripped 5 bases from V and 3 bases from J, with 17 bases between. The CDR3: CASSAPDRRVYEQYF. The CDR3 region has the DNA TGTGCCAGCAGCGCCCCGGACAGACGGGTCTACGAGCAGTACTTC. The full variable domain, in which reference TRBV7-2 and TRBJ2-7 provide the parts outside the CDR3, is GAGVSQSPSNKVTEKGKDVELRCDPISGHTALYWYRQSLGQGLEFLIYFQGNSAPDKSGLPSDRFSAERTGGSVSTLTIQRTQQEDSAVYLCASSAPDRRVYEQYFGPGTRLTVT.

At least ten counts were recorded for this clone. The genes are TRBV12-5 and TRBJ2-7, with a possible D match to TRBD2 (5 bases). Trimming removed 4 bases at V and 7 bases at J, with 11 bases between. Germline values: CDR1 LGHNT, CDR2 FRNRAP. The CDR3 runs 12 residues. The CDR3 loop reads CASGYLRTEQYF. The DNA for the CDR3 is TGTGCTAGTGGTTATCTTCGGACTGAGCAGTACTTC.

The V call is TRBV6-1, the J call TRBJ2-5; D may match TRBD1 or TRBD2 (5 bases each). This CDR3 has 14 residues. Germline loops: CDR1 MNHNS, CDR2 SASEGT. V was clipped by 1 base and J by 4 bases, with 10 bases between them. CDR3 nucleotide sequence: TGTGCCAGCAGTGAAGGGGGGTTCGGAGAGACCCAGTACTTC. Its protein product is CASSEGGFGETQYF.

The chain uses TRBV11-3 and TRBJ2-1; 10 nucleotides line up with TRBD1. The CDR3 consists of 16 residues. V lost 4 bases to trimming and J lost 7 bases; unmatched junction nucleotides: 10. In germline, CDR1 is SGHNT, CDR2 YENEEA. The CDR3 coding sequence is TGTGCCAGCAGCTCCTGGAGGGACAGGGGTACAAATGAGCAGTTCTTC. This gives the protein CASSSWRDRGTNEQFF.

This chain uses TRBV7-2 with TRBJ2-1; TRBD2 aligns across 12 bases. V trimming: 2 bases; J trimming: 6 bases; junction bases outside the gene matches: 8. The length of the CDR3 is 17 residues. CDR1 is SGHTA, CDR2 FQGNSA, per germline. CDR3 residues: CASSLYRLAGAPNEQFF. The CDR3 coding sequence is TGTGCCAGCAGCTTATACAGACTAGCGGGAGCTCCCAATGAGCAGTTCTTC. The variable domain in full, completed from reference TRBV7-2 and TRBJ2-1, reads GAGVSQSPSNKVTEKGKDVELRCDPISGHTALYWYRQSLGQGLEFLIYFQGNSAPDKSGLPSDRFSAERTGGSVSTLTIQRTQQEDSAVYLCASSLYRLAGAPNEQFFGPGTRLTVL.

This clone was detected a few times. The chain links TRBV5-4 to TRBJ2-1; TRBD1 matches at 7 bases. Germline CDR1 is SGHNT and CDR2 is YYREEE (reference sequence). V gave up 1 base and J gave up 2 bases; unmatched junction bases: 6. The CDR3 covers 16 residues. This CDR3 reads CASSLLETGPYNEQFF. The DNA of the CDR3 is TGTGCCAGCAGCTTGTTGGAGACAGGGCCCTACAATGAGCAGTTCTTC.

This clone was detected only a few times. This sequence joins TRBV9 and TRBJ2-2; D gene ambiguous. V dropped 0 bases and J dropped 5 bases, with 2 bases sitting between them. Per germline, CDR1 SGDLS and CDR2 YYNGEE. The CDR3 runs 12 residues. As DNA, the CDR3 is TGTGCCAGCAGCGTAGAGACCGGGGAGCTGTTTTTT. It is translated as CASSVETGELFF. Together with reference TRBV9 and TRBJ2-2, the CDR3 gives the full variable domain: DSGVTQTPKHLITATGQRVTLRCSPRSGDLSVYWYQQSLDQGLQFLIQYYNGEERAKGNILERFSAQQFPDLHSELNLSSLELGDSALYFCASSVETGELFFGEGSRLTVL.

This clone was seen only a few times. The rearrangement joins TRBV7-2 to TRBJ1-5; no definite D call. The germline gives CDR1 SGHTA, CDR2 FQGNSA. The V end was cut by 5 bases, the J end by 3 bases, with 8 bases between. This CDR3 has 13 amino acids. CDR3 in DNA: TGTGCCAGCAGCCTAAAGAACAATCAGCCCCAGCATTTT. Protein sequence: CASSLKNNQPQHF.

This clone has more than one count but fewer than ten. J is TRBJ2-3 and V is TRBV4-3; 10 bases agree with TRBD2. Trimming at V came to 0 bases and at J to 3 bases, leaving 9 bases not matched to a gene. The CDR3 loop spans 18 amino acids. The germline gives CDR1 LGHNA, CDR2 YSLEER. CDR3 loop: CASSQDLGTSVGTDTQYF. The CDR3 DNA reads as TGCGCCAGCAGCCAAGATCTTGGGACTAGCGTAGGGACAGATACGCAGTATTTT.

This chain connects TRBV10-3 to TRBJ2-7; no definite D call. The CDR3 spans 12 residues. Trimming left V 9 bases short and J 6 bases short, with 15 bases between. Germline V gene data show CDR1 as ENHRY and CDR2 as SYGVKD. CDR3 region: CAIHGRQAEQYV. In DNA form, the CDR3 reads TGTGCCATACATGGCCGGCAGGCCGAGCAGTACGTC.

This chain connects TRBV7-9 to TRBJ1-6; D is perhaps TRBD1 (5 bases). This CDR3 is built from 16 residues. The V end lost 1 base, the J end lost 4 bases, and 11 bases lay between the germline ends. Germline V gene sequence: CDR1 SEHNR, CDR2 FQNEAQ (reference sequence). CDR3 nucleotides: TGTGCCAGCAGCTTAGGGAGGGAGGGGTATAATTCACCCCTCCACTTT. It yields the protein CASSLGREGYNSPLHF.

This chain links TRBV2 with TRBJ2-1; TRBD2 agrees at 10 bases. The germline CDR1 and CDR2 sequences are SNHLY and FYNNEI. The length of the CDR3 is 14 residues. The ends lost 5 bases at V and 4 bases at J; junction bases unmatched: 2. The CDR3 DNA reads as TGTGCCAGCAGTAGGACTAGCGGTTACAATGAGCAGTTCTTC. Translated: CASSRTSGYNEQFF.

This clone showed up just a few times. The chain uses TRBV19 and TRBJ1-1; 10 bases map to TRBD1. V lost 6 bases, J lost 7 bases, and 8 bases stayed unmatched. This CDR3 has 14 residues. Germline CDR1 and CDR2: LNHDA and SQIVND (reference sequence). The CDR3 DNA reads TGTGCCAGTAGAACCGGGACAGGGGTATATGAAGCTTTCTTT. Its translation is CASRTGTGVYEAFF.

V and J are TRBV7-9 and TRBJ1-1; 7 bases are shared with TRBD1. The CDR3 spans 13 residues. The junction had 3 bases not matched to a gene; V was cut back by 1 base and J by 7 bases. From germline, CDR1 is SEHNR and CDR2 FQNEAQ (reference sequence). The CDR3 is CASSLDRDSEAFF. The CDR3 bases are TGTGCCAGCAGCTTAGACAGGGACAGTGAAGCTTTCTTT.

CDR3 in DNA: TGTGCCAGCCGCTGGGCGGTGAGCTCCTACAATGAGCAGTTCTTC. Translated, it gives CASRWAVSSYNEQFF. The chain uses TRBV7-2 and TRBJ2-1; D unresolved. Germline assignment: CDR1 SGHTA and CDR2 FQGNSA. This CDR3 is built from 15 residues. Trimming pared 8 bases from V and 0 bases from J, leaving 14 bases between.

V usage is TRBV4-1 and J usage is TRBJ2-4, with TRBD2 identical over 8 bases. The germline V gene has CDR1 MGHRA and CDR2 YSYEKL. V dropped 8 bases and J dropped 6; count of bases not matched to a gene: 9. CDR3 size: 14 residues. The CDR3 sequence is CASARMAGGNIQYF. The CDR3 DNA sequence: TGCGCCAGCGCCCGGATGGCGGGAGGAAACATTCAGTACTTC.

The V gene is TRBV5-4, the J gene TRBJ2-5; 9 bases are shared with TRBD1. There are 14 residues in the CDR3. The V and J ends lost 5 bases and 2 bases, in that order; junction bases with no gene match: 4. In germline, CDR1 is SGHNT, CDR2 YYREEE (reference sequence). CDR3 sequence (DNA): TGTGCCAGCAGAGTGGACAGGGGACAAGAGACCCAGTACTTC. This translates into CASRVDRGQETQYF.

V is TRBV4-3 and J is TRBJ2-2; 12 positions agree with TRBD2. Germline V gene sequence: CDR1 LGHNA, CDR2 YSLEER. The CDR3 is 20 residues long. Trimming at V came to 0 bases and at J to 6 bases, leaving 14 bases not matched to a gene. CDR3 DNA: TGCGCCAGCAGCCAAGAGAAACTAGCGGGGGGAAACATCTTCCCCGGGGAGCTGTTTTTT. As protein: CASSQEKLAGGNIFPGELFF.